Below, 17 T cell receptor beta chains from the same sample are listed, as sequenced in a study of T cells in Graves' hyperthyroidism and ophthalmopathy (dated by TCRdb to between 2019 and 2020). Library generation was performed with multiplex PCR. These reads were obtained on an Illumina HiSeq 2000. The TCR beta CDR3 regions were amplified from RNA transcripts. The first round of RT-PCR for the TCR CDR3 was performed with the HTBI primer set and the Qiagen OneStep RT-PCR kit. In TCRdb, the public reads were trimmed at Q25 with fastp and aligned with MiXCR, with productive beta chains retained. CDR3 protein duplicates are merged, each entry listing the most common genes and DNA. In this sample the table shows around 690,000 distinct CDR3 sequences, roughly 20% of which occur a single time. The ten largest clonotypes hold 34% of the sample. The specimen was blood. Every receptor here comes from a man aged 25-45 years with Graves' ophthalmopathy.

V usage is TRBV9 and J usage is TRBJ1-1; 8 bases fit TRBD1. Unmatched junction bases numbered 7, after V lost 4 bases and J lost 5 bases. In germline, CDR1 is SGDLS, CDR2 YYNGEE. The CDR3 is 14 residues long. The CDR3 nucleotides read TGTGCCAGCAGCTTGGACAGGGCTGGGACTGAAGCTTTCTTT. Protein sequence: CASSLDRAGTEAFF.

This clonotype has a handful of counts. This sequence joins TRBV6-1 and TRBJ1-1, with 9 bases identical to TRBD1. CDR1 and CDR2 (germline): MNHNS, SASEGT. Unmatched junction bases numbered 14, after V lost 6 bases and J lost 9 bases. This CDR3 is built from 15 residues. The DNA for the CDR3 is TGTGCCAGCAGCAATAGCCCTAAAACAGGGGGCAAAGCTTTCTTT. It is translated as CASSNSPKTGGKAFF.

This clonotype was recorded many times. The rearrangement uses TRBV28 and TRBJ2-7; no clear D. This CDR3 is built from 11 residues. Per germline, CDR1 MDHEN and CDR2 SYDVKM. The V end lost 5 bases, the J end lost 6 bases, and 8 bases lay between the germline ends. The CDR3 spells CASSPGVEQYF. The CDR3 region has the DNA TGTGCCAGCAGTCCTGGGGTCGAGCAGTACTTC.

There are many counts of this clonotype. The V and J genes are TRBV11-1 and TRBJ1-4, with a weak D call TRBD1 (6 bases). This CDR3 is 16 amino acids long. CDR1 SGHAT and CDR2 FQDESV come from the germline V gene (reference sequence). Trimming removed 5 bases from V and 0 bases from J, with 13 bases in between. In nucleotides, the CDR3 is TGTGCCAGCAGCCCAGGGGACATTTCAACTAATGAAAAACTGTTTTTT. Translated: CASSPGDISTNEKLFF.

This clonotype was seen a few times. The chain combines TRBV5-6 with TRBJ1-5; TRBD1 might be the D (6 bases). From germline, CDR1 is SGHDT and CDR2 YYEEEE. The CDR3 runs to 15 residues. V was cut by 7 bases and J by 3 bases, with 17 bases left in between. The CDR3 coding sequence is TGTGCCAGCGCCAGTTGGCCAGGGGTCAATCAGCCCCAGCATTTT. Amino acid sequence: CASASWPGVNQPQHF.

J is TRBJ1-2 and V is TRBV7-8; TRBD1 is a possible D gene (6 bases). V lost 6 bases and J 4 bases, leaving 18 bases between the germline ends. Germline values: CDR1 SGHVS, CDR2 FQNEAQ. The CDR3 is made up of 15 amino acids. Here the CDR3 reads CASSFRGGLAYGYTF. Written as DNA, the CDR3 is TGTGCCAGCAGTTTCAGAGGGGGTTTGGCCTATGGCTACACCTTC.

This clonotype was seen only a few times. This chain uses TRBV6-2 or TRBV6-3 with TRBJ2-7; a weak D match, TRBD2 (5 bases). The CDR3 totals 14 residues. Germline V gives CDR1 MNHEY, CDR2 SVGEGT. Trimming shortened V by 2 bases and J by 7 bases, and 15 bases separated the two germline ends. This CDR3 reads CASSYSTRTGEQYF. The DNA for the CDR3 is TGTGCCAGCAGTTACAGTACGAGAACGGGGGAGCAGTACTTC.

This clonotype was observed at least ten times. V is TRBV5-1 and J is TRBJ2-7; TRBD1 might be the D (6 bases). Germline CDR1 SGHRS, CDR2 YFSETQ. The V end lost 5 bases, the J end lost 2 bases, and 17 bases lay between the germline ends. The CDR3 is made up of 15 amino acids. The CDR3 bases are TGCGCCAGCAGTTCGTTTCAGGGGAACGCCTACGAGCAGTACTTC. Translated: CASSSFQGNAYEQYF.

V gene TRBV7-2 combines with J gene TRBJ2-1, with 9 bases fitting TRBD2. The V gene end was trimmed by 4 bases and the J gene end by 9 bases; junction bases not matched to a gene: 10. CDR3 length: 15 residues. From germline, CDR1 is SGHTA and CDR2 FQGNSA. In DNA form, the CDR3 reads TGTGCCAGCAGCTCTCGGGGTAGCGGGAGATCTGAGCAGTTCTTC. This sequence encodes CASSSRGSGRSEQFF.

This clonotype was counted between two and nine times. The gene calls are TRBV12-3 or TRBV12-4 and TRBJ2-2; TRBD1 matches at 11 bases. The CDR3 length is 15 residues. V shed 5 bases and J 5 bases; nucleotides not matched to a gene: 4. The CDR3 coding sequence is TGTGCCAGCAGTAAACGGGACAGGGGGACCGGGGAGCTGTTTTTT. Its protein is CASSKRDRGTGELFF.

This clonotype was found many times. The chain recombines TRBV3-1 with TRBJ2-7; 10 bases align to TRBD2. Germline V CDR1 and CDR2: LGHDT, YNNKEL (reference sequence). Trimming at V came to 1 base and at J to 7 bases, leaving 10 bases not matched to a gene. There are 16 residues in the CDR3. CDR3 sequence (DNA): TGTGCCAGCAGCCAAGTCCCTAGCGGGGGAGTGGGAGAGCAGTACTTC. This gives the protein CASSQVPSGGVGEQYF.

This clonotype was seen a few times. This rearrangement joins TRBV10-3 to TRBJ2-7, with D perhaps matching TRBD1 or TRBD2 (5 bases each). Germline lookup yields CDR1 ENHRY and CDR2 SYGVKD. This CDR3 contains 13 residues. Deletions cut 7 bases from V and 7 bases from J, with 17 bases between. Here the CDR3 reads CAIKAGLTGEQYF. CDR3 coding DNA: TGTGCCATCAAGGCAGGGTTAACGGGGGAGCAGTACTTC.

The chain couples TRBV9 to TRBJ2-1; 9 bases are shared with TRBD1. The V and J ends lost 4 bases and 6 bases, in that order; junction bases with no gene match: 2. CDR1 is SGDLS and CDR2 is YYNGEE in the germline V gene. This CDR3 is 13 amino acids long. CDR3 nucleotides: TGTGCCAGCAGCACGACAGGGGGCAATGAGCAGTTCTTC. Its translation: CASSTTGGNEQFF. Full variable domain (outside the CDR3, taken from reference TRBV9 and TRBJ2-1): DSGVTQTPKHLITATGQRVTLRCSPRSGDLSVYWYQQSLDQGLQFLIQYYNGEERAKGNILERFSAQQFPDLHSELNLSSLELGDSALYFCASSTTGGNEQFFGPGTRLTVL.

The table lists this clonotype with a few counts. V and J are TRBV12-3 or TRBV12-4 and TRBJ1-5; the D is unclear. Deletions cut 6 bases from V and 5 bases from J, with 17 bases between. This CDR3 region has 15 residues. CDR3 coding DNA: TGTGCCAGCAGGTTAAACCTCAATAGAGATCAGCCCCAGCATTTT. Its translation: CASRLNLNRDQPQHF.

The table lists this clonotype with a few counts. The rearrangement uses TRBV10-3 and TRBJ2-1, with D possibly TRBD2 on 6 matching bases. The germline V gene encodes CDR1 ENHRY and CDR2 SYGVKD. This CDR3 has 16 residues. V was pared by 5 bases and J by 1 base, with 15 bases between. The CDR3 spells CAISHGGEESYNEQFF. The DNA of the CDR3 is TGTGCCATCAGTCACGGAGGGGAGGAGTCCTACAATGAGCAGTTCTTC.

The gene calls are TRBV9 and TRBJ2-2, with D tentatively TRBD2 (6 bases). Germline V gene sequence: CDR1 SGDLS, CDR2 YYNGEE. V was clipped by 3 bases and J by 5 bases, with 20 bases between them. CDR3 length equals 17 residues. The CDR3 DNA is TGTGCCAGCAGCGCCCCGTCCGGGGCAGGGAGGACCGGGGAGCTGTTTTTT. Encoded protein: CASSAPSGAGRTGELFF.

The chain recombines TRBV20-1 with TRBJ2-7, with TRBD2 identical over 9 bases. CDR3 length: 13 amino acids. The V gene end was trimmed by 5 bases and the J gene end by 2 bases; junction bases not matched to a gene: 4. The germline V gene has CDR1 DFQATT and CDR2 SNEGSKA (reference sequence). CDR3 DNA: TGCAGTGCTGGGGGACTAGCCGCCTACGAGCAGTACTTC. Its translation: CSAGGLAAYEQYF.